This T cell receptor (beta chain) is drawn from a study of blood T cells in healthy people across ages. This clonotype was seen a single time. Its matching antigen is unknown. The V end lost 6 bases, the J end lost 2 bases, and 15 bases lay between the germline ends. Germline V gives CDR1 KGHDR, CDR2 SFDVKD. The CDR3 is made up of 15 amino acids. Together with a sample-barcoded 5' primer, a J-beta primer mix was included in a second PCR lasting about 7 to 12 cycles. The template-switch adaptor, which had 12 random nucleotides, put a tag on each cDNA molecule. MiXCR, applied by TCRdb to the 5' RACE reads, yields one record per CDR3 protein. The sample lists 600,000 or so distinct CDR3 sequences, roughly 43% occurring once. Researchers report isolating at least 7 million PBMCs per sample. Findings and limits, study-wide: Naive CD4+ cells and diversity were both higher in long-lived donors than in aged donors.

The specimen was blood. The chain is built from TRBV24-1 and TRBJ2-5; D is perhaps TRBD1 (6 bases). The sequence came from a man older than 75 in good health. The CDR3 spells CATSPKTGDQETQYF. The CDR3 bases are TGTGCCACCAGTCCCAAGACAGGCGATCAAGAGACCCAGTACTTC.